Reported below is one T cell receptor beta chain. What it binds is not known. This specimen belongs to a study of cytomegalovirus exposure and HLA in healthy donors. Broader study findings: Three chains linked to CMV were shown in vitro to be specific for CMV antigens.

Repertoires were generated with immunoSEQ multiplex PCR, while TCRdb's copy carries only in-frame clones and drops some. The sample gives fewer than 250,000 clones, 87% of which show up once; about 3% is in the top ten. The CDR3 has 11 residues. Trimming removed 5 bases from V and 12 bases from J, with 11 bases in between. The germline V gene encodes CDR1 SGHAT and CDR2 FQNNGV. Specimen: PBMCs. This sequence was found in a young man in good health and CMV-seronegative. The chain employs TRBV11-2 and TRBJ2-1; maybe TRBD1 (5 bases). The CDR3 DNA reads as TGTGCCAGCAGCCACCAGGGTGGGCAGTTCTTC. Residues: CASSHQGGQFF.